These 19 T cell receptor beta chains share one sample of origin, sequenced in a study of metastatic and nonmetastatic thyroid tumors. TCRdb reprocessed the PCR reads via MiXCR. The repertoire holds some 35,000 clones, with roughly 35% as singletons. Before thyroid surgery, none of the patients had received any treatment. What was sequenced was tumor tissue. These TCRs come from a female donor with papillary thyroid cancer or a benign thyroid nodule (not recorded which). Some clones in this sample may be carry-over from other donors' samples.

The chain recombines TRBV5-1 with TRBJ2-1, with a tentative D call TRBD1 (6 bases). The germline V gene has CDR1 SGHRS and CDR2 YFSETQ. V lost 0 bases and J lost 5, with 12 bases in between. This CDR3 is built from 15 residues. The CDR3 DNA sequence: TGCGCCAGCAGCTTGGTGGCAGGGGCAAACAATGAGCAGTTCTTC. Translating gives CASSLVAGANNEQFF.

This clone showed up just a few times. The chain carries TRBV6-1 and TRBJ1-2; D is uncertain. Trimming left V 5 bases short and J 0 bases short, with 7 bases between. Germline CDR1 reads MNHNS; CDR2 reads SASEGT. CDR3 length: 13 residues. The CDR3 DNA reads as TGTGCCAGCAGTCAAGGGACTAACTATGGCTACACCTTC. Translated: CASSQGTNYGYTF.

V and J are TRBV6-1 and TRBJ1-2; TRBD1 might be the D (5 bases). V lost 7 bases and J lost 0, with 9 bases in between. The CDR3 spans 13 residues. Germline values: CDR1 MNHNS, CDR2 SASEGT. The CDR3: CASTKTANYGYTF. CDR3 coding DNA: TGTGCCAGCACCAAGACAGCTAACTATGGCTACACCTTC.

V gene TRBV6-1 combines with J gene TRBJ1-2, with D tentatively TRBD1 (6 bases). Germline-derived CDR1 and CDR2 are MNHNS and SASEGT. V lost 9 bases, J lost 4 bases, and 18 bases lay in between. This CDR3 has 14 amino acids. The CDR3 DNA reads as TGTGCCAGTGACCGGGACACTCTATCCTATGGCTACACCTTC. It translates to CASDRDTLSYGYTF.

The chain uses TRBV6-2 or TRBV6-3 and TRBJ2-1, with D perhaps matching TRBD1 or TRBD2 (5 bases each). Germline CDR1 and CDR2: MNHEY and SVGEGT. Trimming shortened V by 6 bases and J by 2 bases, and 11 bases separated the two germline ends. This CDR3 has 14 residues. For the CDR3, the DNA is TGTGCCAGCAGCCACCGGGACCCCTACAATGAGCAGTTCTTC. Its protein product is CASSHRDPYNEQFF.

The chain employs TRBV7-2 and TRBJ2-1; 8 nucleotides match TRBD2. From germline, CDR1 is SGHTA and CDR2 FQGNSA. This CDR3 region has 15 residues. J gave up 4 bases and V 2 bases, and 4 bases lay outside the gene matches. The CDR3 protein is CASSLTGGIYNEQFF. CDR3 nucleotides: TGTGCCAGCAGCTTAACGGGAGGGATATACAATGAGCAGTTCTTC.

The rearrangement links TRBV5-1 to TRBJ2-3; D perhaps matches TRBD1 (6 bases). Per the germline V gene, CDR1 is SGHRS and CDR2 is YFSETQ. The CDR3 spans 15 residues. V lost 0 bases and J 2 bases, leaving 10 bases between the germline ends. The DNA of the CDR3 is TGCGCCAGCAGCTTGGGTCAGGGGTTCACAGATACGCAGTATTTT. Translation: CASSLGQGFTDTQYF.

V is TRBV20-1 and J is TRBJ2-3; a possible D gene is TRBD1 (5 bases). The germline V gene has CDR1 DFQATT and CDR2 SNEGSKA (reference sequence). The CDR3 loop spans 14 amino acids. The ends were cut back, 6 bases at V and 2 bases at J, with 15 bases in the middle. The CDR3 here is CSAHLGRNTDTQYF. The CDR3 DNA follows: TGCAGTGCCCACCTGGGGCGGAACACAGATACGCAGTATTTT.

The chain uses TRBV12-3 or TRBV12-4 and TRBJ2-3; 8 bases match TRBD2. This CDR3 contains 15 residues. The ends lost 5 bases at V and 3 bases at J; junction bases unmatched: 7. The CDR3 DNA sequence: TGTGCCAGCAGTCGGGGGGGGATCCGAACAGATACGCAGTATTTT. Translated: CASSRGGIRTDTQYF.

The V call is TRBV13, the J call TRBJ1-2, with 8 bases matching TRBD1. Trimming removed 0 bases from V and 4 bases from J; junction bases left unmatched: 13. The CDR3 has 18 residues. CDR1 is PRHDT, CDR2 FYEKMQ, per germline (reference sequence). CDR3: CASSLGPSGDRRTYGYTF. The CDR3 DNA reads TGTGCCAGCAGCTTAGGCCCTTCTGGGGACAGGCGTACCTATGGCTACACCTTC.

This clone was detected only a few times. For the CDR3, the DNA is TGTGCCACCTGTCCGGTGGGCGCGGGGGGACCCACAGATACGCAGTATTTT. Translated, it gives CATCPVGAGGPTDTQYF. V usage is TRBV6-2 or TRBV6-3 and J usage is TRBJ2-3; 8 bases map to TRBD2. Unmatched junction bases numbered 17, after V lost 10 bases and J lost 2 bases. The CDR3 covers 17 residues. Germline lookup yields CDR1 MNHEY and CDR2 SVGEGT.

This clone has a handful of counts. The gene calls are TRBV6-1 and TRBJ1-5, with TRBD1 identical over 9 bases. After removal of 6 bases from V and 5 bases from J, the junction contained 8 bases not matched to a gene. The CDR3 has 15 amino acids. Germline V lookup: CDR1 MNHNS, CDR2 SASEGT. The CDR3 loop is CASSSTRTGDQPQHF. The CDR3 DNA is TGTGCCAGCAGCTCAACCCGGACAGGGGATCAGCCCCAGCATTTT.

Regarding this clone: The junction departs from germline at one end; a sequencing error may be responsible. The same CDR3 arises from other DNA sequences in this sample as well. The V and J genes are TRBV11-2 and TRBJ2-1, with 12 bases lining up with TRBD2. Germline CDR1 SGHAT, CDR2 FQNNGV. This CDR3 is 18 amino acids long. CDR3 residues: CASSVASGRANSYNEQFF. The CDR3 nucleotides are TGTGCGAGCAGCGTCGCTAGCGGGAGGGCCAACTCCTACAATGAGCAGTTCTTC.

The CDR3 spells CASSTDYLGTGELFF. Here the CDR3 DNA reads TGCGCCAGCAGCACGGACTACCTGGGGACCGGGGAGCTGTTTTTT. This chain joins TRBV5-1 and TRBJ2-2; the D gene is possibly TRBD2 (6 bases). The CDR3 covers 15 residues. Trimming removed 4 bases at V and 5 bases at J, with 15 bases between. The germline V gene has CDR1 SGHRS and CDR2 YFSETQ.

This chain joins TRBV7-2 and TRBJ1-5; D is unclear. The CDR3 runs to 13 residues. Germline CDR1 and CDR2: SGHTA and FQGNSA. Trimming took off 4 bases at V and 4 bases at J, with 8 bases between the two ends. CDR3 sequence reads: CASSWERNQPQHF. The CDR3 coding sequence is TGTGCCAGCAGCTGGGAGAGGAATCAGCCCCAGCATTTT.

This clone showed up just a few times. CDR3 protein: CATSPRPGGGYGYTF. The DNA of the CDR3 is TGTGCCACCAGCCCCCGACCAGGTGGGGGGTATGGCTACACCTTC. This rearrangement joins TRBV15 to TRBJ1-2; perhaps TRBD1 as D (5 bases). Germline lookup yields CDR1 LNHNV and CDR2 YYDKDF (reference sequence). This CDR3 has 15 residues. Trimming removed 5 bases from V and 5 bases from J, with 18 bases in between.

This chain connects TRBV11-2 to TRBJ2-1; 9 bases align to TRBD2. Germline V gives CDR1 SGHAT, CDR2 FQNNGV. Trimming cost V 7 bases and J 7 bases; bases outside gene matches: 11. This CDR3 spans 15 amino acids. The CDR3, as DNA: TGTGCCAGCATCCCGGTAGCGGGAGCGGAGAATGAGCAGTTCTTC. Its translation is CASIPVAGAENEQFF.

The chain couples TRBV12-3 or TRBV12-4 to TRBJ2-3; D remains unclear. Trimming shortened V by 7 bases and J by 4 bases, and 15 bases separated the two germline ends. The CDR3 totals 14 residues. The CDR3 DNA sequence: TGTGCCAGCACTCCGGAGCTAAGTCCAGATACGCAGTATTTT. It yields the protein CASTPELSPDTQYF.

V is TRBV12-5 and J is TRBJ1-3, with D hard to call. Per germline, CDR1 LGHNT and CDR2 FRNRAP. V was trimmed by 0 bases and J by 2 bases, leaving 8 bases between them. This CDR3 comprises 15 residues. In DNA form, the CDR3 reads TGTGCTAGTGGTTTGGTACATGGAACTGGAAACACCATATATTTT. Protein sequence: CASGLVHGTGNTIYF.